This paragraph reports one TCR beta chain. This clone has more than one count but fewer than ten. Its binding antigen is unknown. Per-base quality was not reported, and no clone a single base away is much larger than it. TCRbeta CDR3 regions were amplified from genomic DNA using the immunoSEQ Assay, a bias-controlled multiplex PCR. The published analysis was carried out like this. The number of nucleated cells in each sample was estimated by amplification of reference gene primers within the assay. To quantify the absolute abundance of each unique TCRbeta CDR3 rearrangement, sequence reads were collapsed and filtered. For each sample, productive Simpson clonality was calculated as the square root of Simpson's diversity index over productive rearrangements. TCRdb took this table from immuneACCESS and kept in-frame rearrangements with V and J called. Such tables lack part of the clones; where checked against another copy, unresolved V genes explain under half of the gap, and the rest is unexplained. V, J and clone size reflect that table, while D and trimming were determined from the DNA. The sample has around 26,000 clones on record, less than 85% of them singletons. About 2% of the sample is held by the ten biggest clonotypes.

The collaborating institutions used their own protocols to collect whole blood in K2EDTA tubes. For TCRbeta analysis, collaborators shipped samples as frozen whole blood, isolated PBMCs, or DNA extracted from either of those sample types. This sample was included in a study of blood T cell repertoires in COVID-19 (TCRdb year 2020). Study-wide context: Samples from collaborators originated in the United States, Italy and Spain and spanned both the acute and convalescent phases of COVID-19. The material from the prospective study consisted of cDNA or gDNA derived from T cells, B-cell-depleted T cells, or PBMCs. Subjects who had been exposed to COVID-19, were actively infected with it, or had recovered from it provided the deeply sampled blood TCRbeta repertoires that made up the dataset. The repertoires were made available in a free public database intended to serve as a resource for research on the immune response to SARS-CoV-2. Samples were obtained from the ongoing ImmuneRACE study (first 160 participants) and from approximately 1,200 subjects provided by 6 global collaborators. The sample metadata nearly always contained a de-identified subject ID, COVID-19 status, age in years and sex. Where available, HLA class I and class II types were taken from metadata supplied by the sample provider and were not determined by assay-based typing. Results and caveats for the whole study, not just this receptor: The quantity of clinical and demographic metadata differed by source and by participant and was supplied without curation.

The CDR3 covers 14 residues, taking in both the cysteine and the phenylalanine. Only the CDR3 DNA is retained, 42 bases long and in frame from the first base. CDR1 MNHEY and CDR2 SVGAGI are derived from the germline V gene. The trim is 6 bases for V and 7 bases for J, with a gap of 15 bases between the germline ends. This sequence was found in an elderly man with active or convalescent COVID-19. Input material: peripheral blood. The rearranged segments are TRBV6-5 and TRBJ1-4; the D gene is perhaps TRBD1, from 5 matching bases. The CDR3 here reads CASSEGREGEKLFF. The DNA is as follows: TGTGCCAGCAGCGAGGGCAGGGAGGGTGAAAAACTGTTTTTT.